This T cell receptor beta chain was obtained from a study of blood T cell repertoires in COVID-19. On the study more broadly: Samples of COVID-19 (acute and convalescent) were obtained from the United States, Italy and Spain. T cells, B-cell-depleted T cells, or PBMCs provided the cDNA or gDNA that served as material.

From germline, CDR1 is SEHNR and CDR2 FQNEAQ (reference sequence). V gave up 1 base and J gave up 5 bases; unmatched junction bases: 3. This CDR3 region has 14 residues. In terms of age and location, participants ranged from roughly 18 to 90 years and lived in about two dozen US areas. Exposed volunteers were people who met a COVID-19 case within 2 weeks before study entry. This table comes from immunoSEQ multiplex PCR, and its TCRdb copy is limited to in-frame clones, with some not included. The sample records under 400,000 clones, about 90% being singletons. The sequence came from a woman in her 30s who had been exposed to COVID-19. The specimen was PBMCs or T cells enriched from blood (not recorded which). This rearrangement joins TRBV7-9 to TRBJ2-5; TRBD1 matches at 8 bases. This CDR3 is CASSLGGQAETQYF. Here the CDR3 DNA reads TGTGCCAGCAGCTTAGGGGGACAGGCGGAGACCCAGTACTTC.